One and the same sample provided the 30 T cell receptor beta chains below, sequenced in a study of blood T cell repertoires in COVID-19. Measured with immunoSEQ multiplex PCR; TCRdb has only the in-frame clones, and not every one. The sample lists around 250,000 clones, about 87% occurring once. The sequencing sample was made of peripheral blood. These TCRs come from a woman in her 70s with COVID-19, enrolled during active disease.

The chain is built from TRBV29-1 and TRBJ2-5, with unresolved D. V shed 0 bases and J shed 3 bases, with 5 bases lying between them. CDR1 is SQVTM and CDR2 is ANQGSEA in the germline V gene. The CDR3 runs to 12 residues. The CDR3 nucleotides are TGCAGCGTTGAAGATCTCGAAGAGACCCAGTACTTC. Translated: CSVEDLEETQYF.

This clone was counted a single time. The chain carries TRBV5-5 and TRBJ1-1; unclear D gene. The CDR3 consists of 17 residues. With 5 bases removed from V and 5 bases from J, the gap between germline ends came to 25 bases. Per the germline V gene, CDR1 is SGHKS and CDR2 is YYEKEE (reference sequence). As DNA, the CDR3 is TGTGCCAGCAGGCATACCCCGGGTCGAAGAGGGAGAACTGAAGCTTTCTTT. Protein: CASRHTPGRRGRTEAFF.

The chain uses TRBV4-1 and TRBJ2-7; 13 positions agree with TRBD2. In germline, CDR1 is MGHRA, CDR2 YSYEKL. There are 13 residues in the CDR3. Trimming removed 8 bases from V and 10 bases from J; junction bases left unmatched: 8. This CDR3 reads CASRGLAGTEQYF. In DNA form, the CDR3 reads TGCGCCAGCCGGGGACTAGCGGGAACCGAACAGTACTTC.

In its sample, this clone was seen once. The chain couples TRBV4-1 to TRBJ1-3, with D uncertain. V was clipped by 4 bases and J by 4 bases, with 8 bases between them. Per germline, CDR1 MGHRA and CDR2 YSYEKL. The CDR3 contains 13 residues. The CDR3 here is CASSLGRGNTIYF. The CDR3 nucleotides read TGCGCCAGCAGCCTAGGCAGGGGAAACACCATATATTTT.

The chain uses TRBV7-9 and TRBJ2-3; no definite D call. V shed 3 bases and J shed 0 bases, with 13 bases lying between them. Germline values: CDR1 SEHNR, CDR2 FQNEAQ (reference sequence). This CDR3 has 16 residues. CDR3 sequence (DNA): TGTGCCAGCAGCTTTTTCTCGACAAGGAGCACAGATACGCAGTATTTT. Amino acid sequence: CASSFFSTRSTDTQYF.

The chain couples TRBV28 to TRBJ1-6; no firm D call. The ends were cut back, 6 bases at V and 8 bases at J, with 14 bases in the middle. The CDR3 contains 14 residues. Germline V gene data show CDR1 as MDHEN and CDR2 as SYDVKM. CDR3 coding DNA: TGTGCCAGCAGCCCTCACGGGGTCCATTCACCCCTCCACTTT. It translates to CASSPHGVHSPLHF.

The chain is built from TRBV29-1 and TRBJ2-7; D perhaps matches TRBD1 (6 bases). Trimming removed 5 bases from V and 4 bases from J, with 18 bases in between. Germline V gene data show CDR1 as SQVTM and CDR2 as ANQGSEA. The CDR3 is made up of 14 amino acids. CDR3 nucleotides: TGCAGCGTTCTGCTCTTGGGACATGGATACGAGCAGTACTTC. Translated: CSVLLLGHGYEQYF.

The CDR3 loop reads CASTVSREGEQYF. The CDR3 DNA reads as TGTGCCAGCACCGTCAGTAGGGAGGGCGAGCAGTACTTC. The rearrangement joins TRBV2 to TRBJ2-7; TRBD2 matches at 7 bases. Germline values: CDR1 SNHLY, CDR2 FYNNEI. The CDR3 has 13 amino acids. Trimming removed 7 bases from V and 6 bases from J; junction bases left unmatched: 9.

The V call is TRBV19, the J call TRBJ2-3; 10 bases fit TRBD2. The V and J ends lost 10 bases and 1 base, in that order; junction bases with no gene match: 11. The germline CDR1 and CDR2 sequences are LNHDA and SQIVND (reference sequence). The CDR3 consists of 16 residues. CDR3 residues: CATSEREGPGTDTQYF. The CDR3 DNA sequence: TGTGCCACCTCAGAGCGGGAGGGCCCCGGCACAGATACGCAGTATTTT. Full variable domain (outside the CDR3, taken from reference TRBV19 and TRBJ2-3): DGGITQSPKYLFRKEGQNVTLSCEQNLNHDAMYWYRQDPGQGLRLIYYSQIVNDFQKGDIAEGYSVSREKKESFPLTVTSAQKNPTAFYLCATSEREGPGTDTQYFGPGTRLTVL.

The V call is TRBV6-2 or TRBV6-3, the J call TRBJ2-5; 9 bases align to TRBD1. Germline V CDR1 and CDR2: MNHEY, SVGEGT. The J segment lost 4 bases and the V segment lost 2 bases, leaving 5 bases of the junction unmatched. The CDR3 loop spans 15 amino acids. CDR3: CASSYPRDRVETQYF. For the CDR3, the DNA is TGTGCCAGCAGTTACCCCCGGGACAGGGTAGAGACCCAGTACTTC.

The chain uses TRBV20-1 and TRBJ2-3; tentative D call: TRBD2 (6 bases). V lost 3 bases, J lost 3 bases, and 16 bases lay in between. Germline CDR1 DFQATT, CDR2 SNEGSKA (reference sequence). This CDR3 region has 15 residues. In DNA form, the CDR3 reads TGCAGTGCTAGTAGTCCGGAGGGGAATACAGATACGCAGTATTTT. Protein sequence: CSASSPEGNTDTQYF.

The rearrangement links TRBV12-3 or TRBV12-4 to TRBJ2-1, with TRBD1 identical over 7 bases. The V and J ends lost 7 bases and 7 bases, in that order; junction bases with no gene match: 4. This CDR3 is built from 12 residues. As DNA, the CDR3 is TGTGCCAGCAAGGCAGGGGGAAATGAGCAGTTCTTC. This codes for CASKAGGNEQFF.

V and J are TRBV30 and TRBJ2-3; a possible D gene is TRBD1 (6 bases). The CDR3 extends over 13 amino acids. Germline-derived CDR1 and CDR2 are GTSNPN and SVGIG (reference sequence). As DNA, the CDR3 is TGTGCACAAGACAGGCGAACCACAGATACGCAGTATTTT. Amino acids: CAQDRRTTDTQYF.

The chain has TRBV3-1 (or the pseudogene TRBV3-2) and TRBJ1-4; D gene ambiguous. The V end was cut by 1 base, the J end by 8 bases, with 11 bases between. Germline CDR1 reads LGHDT; CDR2 reads YNNKEL (reference sequence). This CDR3 spans 14 amino acids. CDR3 residues: CASSQGTGGEKLFF. Written as DNA, the CDR3 is TGTGCCAGCAGCCAAGGGACCGGAGGAGAAAAACTGTTTTTT.

The chain combines TRBV29-1 with TRBJ2-7, with 7 bases lining up with TRBD1. Per germline, CDR1 SQVTM and CDR2 ANQGSEA. This CDR3 comprises 12 residues. V lost 3 bases to trimming and J lost 6 bases; unmatched junction nucleotides: 5. The CDR3 is CSVDPGGGEQYF. The CDR3 region has the DNA TGCAGCGTTGATCCAGGGGGTGGCGAGCAGTACTTC.

The rearrangement joins TRBV6-5 to TRBJ1-1; D gene unclear. Germline V gives CDR1 MNHEY, CDR2 SVGAGI. The CDR3 has 14 residues. Trimming took 0 bases from V and 3 from J, leaving 8 bases between them. Here the CDR3 DNA reads TGTGCCAGCAGTTACTCGGGCCAAGACACTGAAGCTTTCTTT. Protein sequence: CASSYSGQDTEAFF.

This chain links TRBV6-5 with TRBJ1-4; D remains ambiguous. CDR3 size: 13 residues. V lost 2 bases, J lost 8 bases, and 9 bases lay in between. Germline V gene data show CDR1 as MNHEY and CDR2 as SVGAGI. CDR3 amino acids: CASSYGRREKLFF. CDR3 nucleotides: TGTGCCAGCAGTTACGGGCGTAGGGAAAAACTGTTTTTT.

This clone appeared once. The chain carries TRBV30 and TRBJ1-2, with no clear D. With 1 base removed from V and 5 bases from J, the gap between germline ends came to 11 bases. In germline, CDR1 is GTSNPN, CDR2 SVGIG (reference sequence). The CDR3 length is 13 residues. The CDR3 nucleotides are TGTGCCTGGAGTGGCGGTCGAATTTATGGCTACACCTTC. Translation: CAWSGGRIYGYTF. The complete variable domain, with remaining parts taken from reference TRBV30 and TRBJ1-2, reads SQTIHQWPATLVQPVGSPLSLECTVEGTSNPNLYWYRQAAGRGLQLLFYSVGIGQISSEVPQNLSASRPQDRQFILSSKKLLLSDSGFYLCAWSGGRIYGYTFGSGTRLTVV.

This clone was counted only a few times. V gene TRBV12-3 or TRBV12-4 combines with J gene TRBJ1-4; D perhaps matches TRBD1 (6 bases). The length of the CDR3 is 13 residues. Between the trimmed V and J ends, which lost 5 bases and 9 bases, there was a span of 13 bases. CDR3 sequence (DNA): TGTGCCAGCAGTCTACCACAGGGAAAAAAACTGTTTTTT. Amino acid sequence: CASSLPQGKKLFF.

This clone was seen more than once but under ten times. This rearrangement joins TRBV25-1 to TRBJ2-7, with 8 bases fitting TRBD2. Germline V gene data show CDR1 as MGHDK and CDR2 as SYGVNS. V was pared by 7 bases and J by 3 bases, with 5 bases of the junction left unmatched. The length of the CDR3 is 13 residues. CDR3 sequence reads: CASTPSGFYEQYF. CDR3 DNA: TGTGCCAGCACCCCTAGCGGGTTCTACGAGCAGTACTTC.

V and J are TRBV10-3 and TRBJ2-7; no firm D call. Germline V gives CDR1 ENHRY, CDR2 SYGVKD. Trimming removed 0 bases from V and 1 base from J, with 10 bases in between. The CDR3 spans 15 residues. The CDR3 DNA reads as TGTGCCATCAGTGAGTCCAGCGTAACGTCCTACGAGCAGTACTTC. The encoded protein is CAISESSVTSYEQYF.

This rearrangement joins TRBV27 to TRBJ1-5, with a tentative D call TRBD1 (5 bases). Germline V gene data show CDR1 as MNHEY and CDR2 as SMNVEV (reference sequence). CDR3 length equals 13 residues. The V end was cut by 5 bases, the J end by 5 bases, with 10 bases between. The CDR3 reads CASSITRDQPQHF. CDR3 nucleotides: TGTGCCAGCAGTATCACCAGGGATCAGCCCCAGCATTTT.

This chain uses TRBV15 with TRBJ1-2; D gene uncertain. Germline CDR1 reads LNHNV; CDR2 reads YYDKDF (reference sequence). The CDR3 is 13 residues long. V was shortened by 1 base and J by 5 bases, with 8 bases between the two germline ends. Here the CDR3 DNA reads TGTGCCACCAGCAGAGTGGGCCCTTATGGCTACACCTTC. Its protein product is CATSRVGPYGYTF.

This chain uses TRBV10-3 with TRBJ2-1; the match to TRBD2 covers 12 bases. CDR1 is ENHRY, CDR2 SYGVKD, per germline. The CDR3 is made up of 14 amino acids. The ends lost 6 bases at V and 8 bases at J; junction bases unmatched: 5. The CDR3 coding sequence is TGTGCCATCAGCAGGACTAGCGGGAATGATGAGCAGTTCTTC. Protein product: CAISRTSGNDEQFF.

V usage is TRBV4-1 and J usage is TRBJ1-1; possible D gene TRBD1, 5 bases. The CDR3 consists of 17 residues. The germline V gene has CDR1 MGHRA and CDR2 YSYEKL. V lost 0 bases and J lost 3, with 17 bases in between. This chain's CDR3 is CASSQELARGLYTEAFF. The DNA of the CDR3 is TGCGCCAGCAGCCAAGAACTGGCGAGGGGACTATACACTGAAGCTTTCTTT.

The chain employs TRBV9 and TRBJ1-2; D is ambiguous. CDR3 size: 15 residues. Between the trimmed V and J ends, which lost 0 bases and 2 bases, there was a span of 11 bases. CDR1 and CDR2 from the germline V gene are SGDLS and YYNGEE. The CDR3 protein is CASSVGGFRNYGYTF. DNA of the CDR3: TGTGCCAGCAGCGTAGGCGGGTTTAGAAACTATGGCTACACCTTC. Full variable domain (rest looked up from reference TRBV9 and TRBJ1-2): DSGVTQTPKHLITATGQRVTLRCSPRSGDLSVYWYQQSLDQGLQFLIQYYNGEERAKGNILERFSAQQFPDLHSELNLSSLELGDSALYFCASSVGGFRNYGYTFGSGTRLTVV.

The chain joins TRBV6-5 to TRBJ2-1; D unclear. Germline V gene data show CDR1 as MNHEY and CDR2 as SVGAGI. Trimming pared 8 bases from V and 5 bases from J, leaving 16 bases between. This CDR3 comprises 14 residues. The CDR3 DNA is TGTGCCAGCGCCTCATTGACTCTCCACAATGAGCAGTTCTTC. Protein product: CASASLTLHNEQFF.

J is TRBJ1-6 and V is TRBV6-5; D call uncertain. Germline V lookup: CDR1 MNHEY, CDR2 SVGAGI. This CDR3 region has 15 residues. The V and J ends lost 6 bases and 1 base respectively, with 10 bases between them. CDR3 DNA sequence: TGTGCCAGCAGGCGAGTCGTTTCCTATAATTCACCCCTCCACTTT. Translating it yields CASRRVVSYNSPLHF.

Note on this clone: The junction differs from germline at one of its ends, possibly a read error. The gene calls are TRBV10-3 and TRBJ2-6; 7 bases map to TRBD1. The CDR3 covers 15 residues. CDR1 is ENHRY and CDR2 is SYGVKD in the germline V gene. The chain's CDR3 is CAITEGARGANVLTF. CDR3 nucleotide sequence: TGTGCCATCACTGAGGGGGCGAGAGGGGCCAACGTCCTGACTTTC.

The chain is built from TRBV7-9 and TRBJ1-2; 8 nucleotides match TRBD1. The CDR3 totals 13 residues. In germline, CDR1 is SEHNR, CDR2 FQNEAQ (reference sequence). Losses at the gene ends were 5 bases for V and 6 bases for J; bases not matched to a gene: 5. The CDR3 loop is CASSRTGMNGYTF. The DNA for the CDR3 is TGTGCCAGCAGCCGGACAGGGATGAATGGCTACACCTTC.